This T cell receptor beta chain emerged from a study of shared clonotypes between healthy human individuals. Study at large: The study drew on a couple of women and three men aged 18 to 49 as donors.

This table comes from immunoSEQ multiplex PCR, and its TCRdb copy is limited to in-frame clones, with some not included. The sample contains approximately 1,000,000 clones, roughly 74% of which appear only once. V was clipped by 8 bases and J by 5 bases, with 15 bases between them. Per the germline V gene, CDR1 is MNHNY and CDR2 is SVGAGI (reference sequence). This CDR3 region has 13 residues. This chain joins TRBV6-6 and TRBJ1-2; D is ambiguous. The sample taken for sequencing was memory CD4+ T cells from PBMCs. Subset reported: CD45RA-negative fraction. The clonotype originates from a man aged 18 to 30 in good health. Some clones in this sample may be carry-over from other donors' samples. The CDR3 region is CASGSGNQYGYTF. CDR3 sequence (DNA): TGTGCCAGCGGGTCCGGGAATCAGTATGGCTACACCTTC.